This entry is about one T cell receptor beta chain. Its antigen remains undetermined. It has no much larger one-base neighbor in the sample; base qualities were not kept. The entire amount of isolated RNA was reverse transcribed using the High Capacity cDNA Reverse Transcription Kit, so the sequenced TCRB transcripts were expressed ones. Naive, central memory and regulatory T cell samples underwent deep immunoSEQ sequencing, averaging about 3.5 million total reads per sample. After sorted cells were lysed in RLT buffer, RNA was extracted with DNase-treated RNeasy Micro or Mini kits, with the choice depending on cell number. Each cell subset was processed separately to prevent cross-contamination, with patient and healthy donor samples processed together. The immunoSEQ multiplex PCR was used to amplify TCRB sequences from cDNA, generating 87-bp fragments that spanned the CDR3 region. Sequencing of the amplicons was performed on the Illumina HiSeq platform. As for how the authors treated the data: Synthetic template baselines were used to correct PCR bias computationally, reads within Hamming distance 2 were collapsed together, and singletons that could not be merged were discarded. Reads were aligned against IMGT so that V, D and J genes, CDR3 length and insertions or deletions at six rearrangement sites could be assigned. Within each subset, clonotype counts were normalized to sorted cell number, and only after that were true diversity and Gini coefficients computed with the tcR R package. The overlap coefficient, calculated on TCRB nucleotide sequences, was used to measure repertoire sharing. Out-of-frame TCRB sequences from naive cells were analyzed to stand in for the pre-selection repertoire. TCRdb obtained this table from immuneACCESS and retained in-frame rearrangements with V and J assigned. These tables miss some clones; where compared with another copy, unresolved V genes account for less than half of the shortfall, and the remainder is unexplained. The V and J calls and clone size come from that table; D and trimming were worked out from the DNA. Counted in this sample were 250,000 to 300,000 clones; 13% to 15% of them appeared once. The biggest ten clones account for 0.015% to 0.02% of the sample.

This specimen comes from a study of beta chain features in type 1 diabetes (dated by TCRdb to the late 2010s). Looking at the study overall: Patients and healthy donors did not differ in mean age, gender distribution, total cell number or subset yield. A total of 100 million to 140 million sorted cells were examined across all samples, and the number of cells per subset was strongly correlated with RNA yield. In the study, TCRB repertoires of sorted circulating CD4+ T cell subsets from recently diagnosed type 1 diabetes patients were compared with those of matched healthy donors. Regulatory and stem cell-like memory subsets were isolated from only 8 patients and roughly 8 healthy donors, whereas naive and central memory subsets came from all 28 donors. Overall results and qualifications from the work: The naive, central memory and regulatory TCRB repertoires appeared to resemble one another more closely among patients than among healthy donors. Fewer insertions and more nucleotide deletions at VDJ recombination sites were observed in patients with type 1 diabetes, implying thymic rearrangement abnormalities. Because small numbers of individuals were included in the HLA sub-analyses, any influence of HLA type on TCRB rearrangement was left unresolved. In all four CD4+ subsets, TCRB CDR3 length was moderately but significantly shorter in type 1 diabetes patients. Because cDNA rather than genomic DNA was sequenced, highly expressing activated cells could have been over-represented, although no difference in activation and CD3 levels was found between groups. Shorter templates might be favored by PCR, yet because patient and control samples were amplified and corrected together, any such skew would affect both groups equally.

A single peripheral blood draw of approximately 110 mL on average was collected from each donor into heparinised tubes. Using a panel that included CD45RO, CCR7, CD25, CD127, CD95 and CD27, naive, central memory, regulatory and stem cell-like memory CD4+ T cells were sorted on a BD FACSAria II. Every sorted population had a purity above 95%. PBMCs were separated immediately by Lymphoprep density gradient centrifugation and were stained directly, without being cultured. To minimize batch effects, samples were stained and sorted in pairs, one healthy donor with one patient per experiment. Trimming removed 2 bases from V and 6 bases from J, leaving 12 bases between the germline ends. The germline V gene encodes CDR1 SGHRS and CDR2 YFSETQ. Including cysteine and phenylalanine, the CDR3 has 14 amino acids. The entry retains the CDR3 DNA only, 42 bases that are in frame from base 1.

Recombination joined TRBV5-1 with TRBJ2-4; possibly the D gene is TRBD1, per 6 matching bases. The sequencing input was naive CD4+ T cells from blood. The cell subset or site label, as the study defines it: true naive CD4+ T cells. The receptor was isolated from a man aged 30 to 39 with type 1 diabetes. The DNA is as follows: TGCGCCAGCAGCTTTACAGGGCGTTCAAACATTCAGTACTTC. Translated, this is CASSFTGRSNIQYF. With all but the CDR3 taken from the reference TRBV5-1 and TRBJ2-4 genes, the full variable domain is: KAGVTQTPRYLIKTRGQQVTLSCSPISGHRSVSWYQQTPGQGLQFLFEYFSETQRNKGNFPGRFSGRQFSNSRSEMNVSTLELGDSALYLCASSFTGRSNIQYFGAGTRLSVL.